This TCR beta chain is from a study of regulatory and conventional T cells in RAG deficiency. Study-wide findings and caveats: Omenn syndrome and CID/AS patients had around 100-fold fewer unique Treg TCR beta sequences, versus approximately 9.6-fold elsewhere.

In regard to this clone: The antigen is undetermined.

The sorted regulatory T cells were CD4+, CD25-high and CD127-low, with genomic DNA sequenced. The CDR3 runs to 16 residues. Trimming took 5 bases from V and 0 from J; bases not matched to a gene: 7. Germline CDR1 KGHSH, CDR2 LQKENI. Repertoires were generated with immunoSEQ multiplex PCR, while TCRdb's copy carries only in-frame clones and drops some. The data hold some 28,000 clones, with about nine tenths observed a single time. In addition, the sample was reused for a study of regulatory T cells. Turning to that study: Amplification used 52 TRBV primers and 13 TRBJ primers.

The sequencing sample was made of Tregs sorted from blood. The V gene is TRBV18, the J gene TRBJ1-1, with 9 bases aligning to TRBD1. This TCR came from a human donor in good health. The CDR3 coding sequence is TGTGCCAGCTCATTAACAGGGGGCTTAGTGAACACTGAAGCTTTCTTT. Protein product: CASSLTGGLVNTEAFF.